The 20 T cell receptor beta chains given below trace back to one sample, sequenced in a study of T cell responses to AZD1222 COVID-19 vaccine. The table came from immunoSEQ multiplex PCR; TCRdb's copy has only in-frame clones and leaves some out. The data show approximately 150,000 clones, less than 95% seen once. The sample consisted of peripheral blood, taken 28 days after the second dose of the MenACWY control vaccine. These receptor sequences come from an adult who received the MenACWY meningococcal vaccine as a control.

This rearrangement joins TRBV5-6 to TRBJ2-1, with 13 bases fitting TRBD2. The trim removed 4 bases at V and 7 bases at J, leaving 2 bases unmatched. Per the germline V gene, CDR1 is SGHDT and CDR2 is YYEEEE. The CDR3 has 14 amino acids. DNA for the CDR3: TGTGCCAGCAGCCTGGGACTAGCGGGAAATGAGCAGTTCTTC. Protein sequence: CASSLGLAGNEQFF.

The rearrangement joins TRBV6-2 or TRBV6-3 to TRBJ1-5, with a tentative D call TRBD1 (5 bases). Germline CDR1 and CDR2: MNHEY and SVGEGT. The CDR3 extends over 15 amino acids. The V end lost 6 bases, the J end lost 7 bases, and 19 bases lay between the germline ends. CDR3 region: CASSGGTPEVQPQHF. CDR3 nucleotide sequence: TGTGCCAGCAGCGGGGGGACTCCCGAGGTGCAGCCCCAGCATTTT.

The V call is TRBV7-2, the J call TRBJ1-5, with TRBD1 identical over 12 bases. There are 17 residues in the CDR3. Germline V lookup: CDR1 SGHTA, CDR2 FQGNSA. V lost 4 bases to trimming and J lost 1 base; unmatched junction nucleotides: 5. As DNA, the CDR3 is TGTGCCAGCAGCTCTGGGACAGGGGGCTGGAGCAATCAGCCCCAGCATTTT. Translation gives CASSSGTGGWSNQPQHF.

V is TRBV4-3 and J is TRBJ2-5; the D call may be TRBD1 or TRBD2 (5 bases each). Looked up from germline, CDR1 is LGHNA and CDR2 is YSLEER. V gave up 1 base and J gave up 1 base, with 16 bases separating them. CDR3 length equals 17 residues. CDR3 loop: CASSQALQGTFQETQYF. The CDR3 region has the DNA TGCGCCAGCAGCCAAGCCTTACAAGGGACCTTCCAAGAGACCCAGTACTTC.

The chain has TRBV9 and TRBJ2-3; 9 positions agree with TRBD2. The germline V gene has CDR1 SGDLS and CDR2 YYNGEE. V trimming: 0 bases; J trimming: 2 bases; junction bases outside the gene matches: 4. The CDR3 totals 16 residues. The CDR3: CASSVVSSGVTDTQYF. The DNA for the CDR3 is TGTGCCAGCAGCGTAGTTTCTAGCGGGGTCACAGATACGCAGTATTTT.

The rearrangement joins TRBV6-5 to TRBJ2-7; D unresolved. Trimming left V 0 bases short and J 10 bases short, with 7 bases between. The CDR3 is made up of 11 amino acids. The V gene's germline CDR1 is MNHEY and CDR2 SVGAGI. The CDR3 is CASSYSGYQYF. The CDR3 DNA reads TGTGCCAGCAGTTACTCAGGGTACCAGTACTTC.

This chain uses TRBV18 with TRBJ1-5; D perhaps matches TRBD1 (5 bases). There are 14 residues in the CDR3. The V and J ends lost 1 base and 6 bases respectively, with 10 bases between them. Germline CDR1 reads KGHSH; CDR2 reads LQKENI. The DNA for the CDR3 is TGTGCCAGCTCACCACGCGGGGCCCCTCAGCCCCAGCATTTT. This encodes CASSPRGAPQPQHF.

This clone was counted only a few times. This sequence joins TRBV11-1 and TRBJ2-1; TRBD1 aligns across 7 bases. Germline V gives CDR1 SGHAT, CDR2 FQDESV (reference sequence). The CDR3 extends over 14 amino acids. J was trimmed by 9 bases and V by 6 bases; bases with no gene match: 11. The CDR3, as DNA: TGTGCCAGCAGGAAAGGGGACAGCATTATTGAGCAGTTCTTC. It codes for CASRKGDSIIEQFF.

V usage is TRBV27 and J usage is TRBJ1-4; weak D call: TRBD1 (5 bases). The V and J ends lost 5 bases and 7 bases respectively, with 26 bases between them. Per the germline V gene, CDR1 is MNHEY and CDR2 is SMNVEV (reference sequence). The CDR3 runs to 18 residues. The CDR3 DNA reads TGTGCCAGCAGTCCGACACCACCCGTGGCAGGGCTTTCTGAAAAACTGTTTTTT. Its protein product is CASSPTPPVAGLSEKLFF.

The rearrangement joins TRBV28 to TRBJ1-1; 9 positions match TRBD1. V was clipped by 6 bases and J by 2 bases; unmatched bases: 7. Germline-derived CDR1 and CDR2 are MDHEN and SYDVKM. The CDR3 loop spans 15 amino acids. CDR3 loop: CASSLDRGLNTEAFF. The CDR3 nucleotides read TGTGCCAGCAGCCTGGACAGGGGTCTTAACACTGAAGCTTTCTTT.

This clone has a single count. The chain employs TRBV5-4 and TRBJ2-3; D unresolved. Trimming removed 0 bases from V and 0 bases from J, with 8 bases in between. Germline V lookup: CDR1 SGHNT, CDR2 YYREEE (reference sequence). The CDR3 covers 15 residues. CDR3 nucleotides: TGTGCCAGCAGCTTGGGTCGCCCTAGCACAGATACGCAGTATTTT. It codes for CASSLGRPSTDTQYF.

The CDR3 reads CASSWGQAETQYF. The CDR3 nucleotides read TGTGCCAGCAGCTGGGGACAGGCGGAGACCCAGTACTTC. This chain joins TRBV5-5 and TRBJ2-5; 8 bases line up with TRBD1. Germline V CDR1 and CDR2: SGHKS, YYEKEE (reference sequence). With V trimmed by 3 bases and J by 5 bases, 3 bases remained unmatched. The CDR3 loop spans 13 amino acids.

The rearrangement uses TRBV7-8 and TRBJ2-3; no clear D gene. V lost 5 bases, J lost 2 bases, and 14 bases lay in between. The CDR3 contains 15 residues. CDR1 is SGHVS, CDR2 FQNEAQ, per germline. The chain's CDR3 is CASSIQKINTDTQYF. CDR3 DNA sequence: TGTGCCAGCAGCATACAGAAGATAAACACAGATACGCAGTATTTT.

In the case of this clone: The junction and the germline gene differ at one end; a read error may be behind it. The chain carries TRBV3-1 (or the pseudogene TRBV3-2) and TRBJ1-2; 12 nucleotides agree with TRBD1. CDR3 length equals 16 residues. Germline V CDR1 and CDR2: LGHDT, YNNKEL (reference sequence). The CDR3 region has the DNA TGTGCCAGCAGTCAAGAGCCGGGACAGGGGGCGCGGGGCTACACCTTC. This encodes CASSQEPGQGARGYTF.

This clone was detected only a few times. The gene calls are TRBV21-1 and TRBJ1-5. TRBV21-1 is a pseudogene locus. The CDR3 sequence is 20 residues long. The CDR3 region has the DNA TGTGCCAGCAGAGGAAAAAGGGTGGAGTGTGTAGATTATAGCAATCAGCCCCAGCATTTT. Its translation: CASRGKRVECVDYSNQPQHF.

The rearrangement joins TRBV28 to TRBJ2-7; 7 bases agree with TRBD1. J lost 7 bases, V lost 8 bases, and 17 bases had no gene match. This CDR3 spans 15 amino acids. The germline gives CDR1 MDHEN, CDR2 SYDVKM. CDR3 DNA: TGTGCCAGCCCCCCCCCGGGTAGGGGGCATGAAGAGCAGTACTTC. Its protein is CASPPPGRGHEEQYF.

This clone was recorded only once. This chain joins TRBV5-4 and TRBJ1-2; D is uncertain. There are 16 residues in the CDR3. The ends were cut back, 0 bases at V and 1 base at J, with 13 bases in the middle. The germline CDR1 and CDR2 sequences are SGHNT and YYREEE (reference sequence). The CDR3 region has the DNA TGTGCCAGCAGCTTGGACGGACCTACTATTAACTATGGCTACACCTTC. Translating gives CASSLDGPTINYGYTF.

DNA of the CDR3: TGTGCCAGCAGCGAAAGCGTCCTTGGGAGCACCATATATTTT. It is translated as CASSESVLGSTIYF. The chain links TRBV7-2 to TRBJ1-3; D ambiguous. This CDR3 spans 14 amino acids. V lost 5 bases, J lost 9 bases, and 17 bases lay in between. CDR1 is SGHTA, CDR2 FQGNSA, per germline.

The chain uses TRBV28 and TRBJ2-2, with 7 bases fitting TRBD1. Germline lookup yields CDR1 MDHEN and CDR2 SYDVKM. V shed 4 bases and J 3 bases; nucleotides not matched to a gene: 2. The CDR3 is made up of 14 amino acids. The CDR3 region has the DNA TGTGCCAGCAGTTCGGGACAGTACACCGGGGAGCTGTTTTTT. Translation: CASSSGQYTGELFF.

The CDR3 nucleotides are TGTGCCAGCAGTTACTCGCCTCCGGGACTTCAAGTCTACGAGCAGTACTTC. Translation: CASSYSPPGLQVYEQYF. The rearrangement links TRBV6-2 or TRBV6-3 to TRBJ2-7; D is possibly TRBD2 (6 bases). The CDR3 extends over 17 amino acids. V was trimmed by 0 bases and J by 3 bases, leaving 18 bases between them. CDR1 is MNHEY and CDR2 is SVGEGT in the germline V gene.